These 17 T cell receptor beta chains were all obtained from the same sample, sequenced in a study of vaccination effects on CD4 cells after COVID-19. These TCRs are of unknown antigen specificity. Clones were read by immunoSEQ multiplex PCR, and TCRdb kept only the in-frame ones, dropping some. Of about 51,000 clones detected, roughly 80% appear once; the ten largest clones hold roughly 8.7%. Culture proceeded for about ten days, and CD4+ T cells were then isolated. This specimen was CD4+ T cells from PBMCs cultured without peptide, taken before COVID-19 vaccination. Receptors originate from a human donor who had a prior SARS-CoV-2 infection.

The gene calls are TRBV18 and TRBJ1-1; 10 nucleotides align to TRBD1. The CDR3 covers 14 residues. CDR1 is KGHSH, CDR2 LQKENI, per germline. V shed 3 bases, J shed 8 bases, and the junction held 6 bases outside the gene matches. This chain's CDR3 is CASSPGTGVQEAFF. The CDR3 DNA is TGTGCCAGCTCACCCGGGACAGGGGTACAGGAAGCTTTCTTT.

V is TRBV7-2 and J is TRBJ2-7; 10 bases match TRBD2. Germline values: CDR1 SGHTA, CDR2 FQGNSA. There are 16 residues in the CDR3. The V gene end was trimmed by 0 bases and the J gene end by 2 bases; junction bases not matched to a gene: 4. The CDR3, as DNA: TGTGCCAGCAGCTTAGCTAGCGGGGGGACTACCTACGAGCAGTACTTC. Protein product: CASSLASGGTTYEQYF.

This clone was seen a single time. The CDR3 nucleotides are TGTGCCAGCAGTCCCTCTTTTCTCGGCGAGCAGTACTTC. It yields the protein CASSPSFLGEQYF. This chain links TRBV2 with TRBJ2-7; D not resolved. The CDR3 covers 13 residues. CDR1 SNHLY and CDR2 FYNNEI come from the germline V gene. Trimming left V 5 bases short and J 6 bases short, with 14 bases between.

V is TRBV28 and J is TRBJ2-7; D ambiguous. V was trimmed by 2 bases and J by 2 bases, leaving 10 bases between them. Germline assignment: CDR1 MDHEN and CDR2 SYDVKM. This CDR3 has 14 residues. The CDR3 DNA sequence: TGTGCCAGCAGTTTAGGGCAACAGACCTACGAGCAGTACTTC. Protein product: CASSLGQQTYEQYF.

The chain is built from TRBV5-6 and TRBJ2-7; 10 positions agree with TRBD2. The V and J ends lost 1 base and 2 bases, in that order; junction bases with no gene match: 6. Germline loops: CDR1 SGHDT, CDR2 YYEEEE. The CDR3 extends over 16 amino acids. The CDR3, as DNA: TGTGCCAGCAGCTTGCCTACTAGCGGGAAGACCTACGAGCAGTACTTC. Amino acids: CASSLPTSGKTYEQYF.

This clone appeared a single time. V is TRBV6-5 and J is TRBJ1-2, with D possibly being TRBD1 (5 bases). V dropped 6 bases and J dropped 4 bases, with 9 bases sitting between them. Germline V gene sequence: CDR1 MNHEY, CDR2 SVGAGI. CDR3 length: 12 amino acids. Here the CDR3 DNA reads TGTGCCAGCAGCACGGGGCGCTATGGCTACACCTTC. This encodes CASSTGRYGYTF.

The chain recombines TRBV6-2 or TRBV6-3 with TRBJ2-7; 8 nucleotides align to TRBD1. V lost 6 bases, J lost 2 bases, and 6 bases stayed unmatched. The CDR3 sequence is 14 residues long. Per the germline V gene, CDR1 is MNHEY and CDR2 is SVGEGT. The CDR3 reads CASSPGQETYEQYF. As DNA, the CDR3 is TGTGCCAGCAGCCCGGGACAGGAAACCTACGAGCAGTACTTC.

The chain links TRBV7-2 to TRBJ2-7, with a possible D match to TRBD1 (5 bases). Germline-derived CDR1 and CDR2 are SGHTA and FQGNSA. This CDR3 region has 17 residues. Trimming removed 1 base at V and 0 bases at J, with 16 bases between. The CDR3 sequence: CASSLVPGHLSSYEQYF. The CDR3 coding sequence is TGTGCCAGCAGCTTAGTCCCCGGACACCTCAGCTCCTACGAGCAGTACTTC.

This clone is a singleton in its sample. The chain couples TRBV10-2 to TRBJ2-7, with a tentative D call TRBD2 (5 bases). Trimming took off 4 bases at V and 2 bases at J, with 18 bases between the two ends. CDR1 and CDR2 from the germline V gene are WSHSY and SAAADI. The CDR3 is made up of 16 amino acids. CDR3 sequence: CASSGSFERLTYEQYF. In DNA form, the CDR3 reads TGCGCCAGCAGTGGAAGTTTTGAGCGGCTTACCTACGAGCAGTACTTC.

This clone has a handful of counts. The V and J genes are TRBV4-1 and TRBJ2-3; 14 bases map to TRBD2. CDR1 is MGHRA, CDR2 YSYEKL, per germline. V was clipped by 1 base and J by 6 bases; unmatched bases: 3. The length of the CDR3 is 16 residues. In DNA form, the CDR3 reads TGCGCCAGCAGCCAAGGACTAGCGGGGGGGCTGGATACGCAGTATTTT. It encodes CASSQGLAGGLDTQYF.

This clone was found a few times. J is TRBJ2-7 and V is TRBV7-3; D call uncertain. In germline, CDR1 is SGHTA, CDR2 FQGTGA. The CDR3 contains 11 residues. V lost 3 bases, J lost 4 bases, and 4 bases lay in between. CDR3 coding DNA: TGTGCCAGCAGCTTCCCGTACGAGCAGTACTTC. This sequence encodes CASSFPYEQYF.

This clone occurred a few times. The rearrangement joins TRBV2 to TRBJ2-5, with TRBD2 identical over 11 bases. V lost 7 bases, J lost 4 bases, and 11 bases stayed unmatched. Germline values: CDR1 SNHLY, CDR2 FYNNEI. The CDR3 runs to 16 residues. The CDR3 sequence: CASTALLAGDSETQYF. The CDR3 region has the DNA TGTGCCAGCACCGCCTTACTAGCGGGAGATTCAGAGACCCAGTACTTC.

CDR3 coding DNA: TGTGCCAGTAGTATTGGGGTCACCTACGAGCAGTACTTC. Its protein product is CASSIGVTYEQYF. This sequence joins TRBV19 and TRBJ2-7; D gene unclear. The CDR3 is 13 residues long. With 3 bases removed from V and 2 bases from J, the gap between germline ends came to 8 bases. Germline CDR1 is LNHDA and CDR2 is SQIVND (reference sequence).

This clone is medium-sized in the sample. The chain employs TRBV13 and TRBJ1-2; 10 positions agree with TRBD1. Germline V gene lookup returns CDR1 PRHDT and CDR2 FYEKMQ (reference sequence). This CDR3 is built from 15 residues. The junction had 4 bases not matched to a gene; V was cut back by 2 bases and J by 4 bases. CDR3 bases: TGTGCCAGCAGCTTACGAAGGACAGGGGGCTATGGCTACACCTTC. It is translated as CASSLRRTGGYGYTF.

This clone has a single count. V and J are TRBV7-9 and TRBJ1-1; perhaps TRBD1 as D (6 bases). V was shortened by 6 bases and J by 5 bases, with 16 bases between the two germline ends. The CDR3 runs to 14 residues. The V gene's germline CDR1 is SEHNR and CDR2 FQNEAQ (reference sequence). CDR3: CASRIVEGVTEAFF. CDR3 DNA sequence: TGTGCCAGCAGGATCGTGGAGGGGGTGACTGAAGCTTTCTTT.

The V call is TRBV7-9, the J call TRBJ1-2; D might be TRBD1 (5 bases). Germline lookup yields CDR1 SEHNR and CDR2 FQNEAQ (reference sequence). V lost 6 bases and J 2 bases, leaving 22 bases between the germline ends. The CDR3 loop spans 17 amino acids. CDR3 nucleotide sequence: TGTGCCAGCAGAAACGGGGGGGGGAGAGCCCCGAACTATGGCTACACCTTC. Translated: CASRNGGGRAPNYGYTF.

This chain connects TRBV9 to TRBJ2-1, with TRBD1 as a possible D gene (5 bases). The CDR3 sequence is 13 residues long. Germline V gene lookup returns CDR1 SGDLS and CDR2 YYNGEE. V was clipped by 0 bases and J by 9 bases, with 10 bases between them. CDR3: CASSVVGPAEQFF. The CDR3 DNA is TGTGCCAGCAGCGTAGTGGGGCCCGCTGAGCAGTTCTTC. Variable domain in full (rest from reference TRBV9 and TRBJ2-1): DSGVTQTPKHLITATGQRVTLRCSPRSGDLSVYWYQQSLDQGLQFLIQYYNGEERAKGNILERFSAQQFPDLHSELNLSSLELGDSALYFCASSVVGPAEQFFGPGTRLTVL.